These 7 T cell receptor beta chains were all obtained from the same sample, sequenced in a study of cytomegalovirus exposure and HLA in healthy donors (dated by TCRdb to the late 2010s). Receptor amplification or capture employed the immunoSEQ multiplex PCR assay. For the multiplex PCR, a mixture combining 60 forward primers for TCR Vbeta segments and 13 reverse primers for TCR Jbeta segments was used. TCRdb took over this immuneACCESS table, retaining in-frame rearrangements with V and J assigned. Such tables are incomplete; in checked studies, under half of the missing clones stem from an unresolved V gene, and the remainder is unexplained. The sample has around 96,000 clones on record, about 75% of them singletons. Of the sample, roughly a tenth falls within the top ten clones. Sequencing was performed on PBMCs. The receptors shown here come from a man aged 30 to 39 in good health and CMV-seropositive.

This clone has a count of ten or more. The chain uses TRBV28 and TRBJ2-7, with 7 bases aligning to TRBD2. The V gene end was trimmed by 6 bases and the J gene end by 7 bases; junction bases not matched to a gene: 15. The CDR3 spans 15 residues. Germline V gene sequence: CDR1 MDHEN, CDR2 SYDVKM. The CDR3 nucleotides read TGTGCCAGCAGCCAAAGCGGGGACCTCTACGAGGAGCAGTACTTC. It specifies CASSQSGDLYEEQYF.

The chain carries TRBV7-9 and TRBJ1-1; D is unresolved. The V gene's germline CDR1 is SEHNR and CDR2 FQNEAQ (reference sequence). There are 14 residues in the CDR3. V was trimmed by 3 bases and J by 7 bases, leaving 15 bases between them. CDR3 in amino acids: CASSLLAPPNEAFF. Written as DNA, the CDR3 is TGTGCCAGCAGCTTGTTAGCTCCCCCAAATGAAGCTTTCTTT.

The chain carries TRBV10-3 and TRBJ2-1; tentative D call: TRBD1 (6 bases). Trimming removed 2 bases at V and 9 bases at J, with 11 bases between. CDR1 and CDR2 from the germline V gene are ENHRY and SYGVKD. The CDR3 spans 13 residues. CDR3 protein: CAISETGYGEQFF. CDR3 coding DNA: TGTGCCATCAGTGAGACAGGGTACGGTGAGCAGTTCTTC.

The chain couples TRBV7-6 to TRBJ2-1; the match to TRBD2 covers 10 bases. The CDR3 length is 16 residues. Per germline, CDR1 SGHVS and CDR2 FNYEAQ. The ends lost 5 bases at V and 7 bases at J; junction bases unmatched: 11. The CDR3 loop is CASSPRTSGTLNEQFF. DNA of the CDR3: TGTGCCAGCAGCCCACGAACTAGCGGGACCCTTAATGAGCAGTTCTTC.

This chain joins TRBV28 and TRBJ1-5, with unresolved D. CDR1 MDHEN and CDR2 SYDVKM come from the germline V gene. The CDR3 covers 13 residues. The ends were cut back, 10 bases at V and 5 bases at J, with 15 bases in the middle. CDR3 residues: CATTVREYQPQHF. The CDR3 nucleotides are TGTGCCACCACTGTGAGGGAGTATCAGCCCCAGCATTTT.

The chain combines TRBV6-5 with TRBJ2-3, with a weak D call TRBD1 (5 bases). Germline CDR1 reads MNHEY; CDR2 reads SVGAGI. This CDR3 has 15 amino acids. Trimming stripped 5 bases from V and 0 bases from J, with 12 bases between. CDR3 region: CASSKQEFSTDTQYF. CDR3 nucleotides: TGTGCCAGCAGTAAACAGGAATTCAGCACAGATACGCAGTATTTT.

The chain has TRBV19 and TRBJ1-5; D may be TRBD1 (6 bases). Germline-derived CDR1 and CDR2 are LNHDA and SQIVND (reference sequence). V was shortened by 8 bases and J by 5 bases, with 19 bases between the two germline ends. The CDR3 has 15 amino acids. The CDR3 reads CASDDRLGADQPQHF. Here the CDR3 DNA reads TGTGCCAGTGATGACAGGTTGGGGGCGGATCAGCCCCAGCATTTT. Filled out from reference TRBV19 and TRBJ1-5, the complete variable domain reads DGGITQSPKYLFRKEGQNVTLSCEQNLNHDAMYWYRQDPGQGLRLIYYSQIVNDFQKGDIAEGYSVSREKKESFPLTVTSAQKNPTAFYLCASDDRLGADQPQHFGDGTRLSIL.